The TCR beta chain described here comes from a study of T cell repertoires in cytomegalovirus infection. Each CDR3 protein gets one entry after TCRdb re-called the reads with MiXCR. The sample shows a few hundred thousand distinct CDR3 sequences, more than 8% of them seen only once. This CDR3 has 15 amino acids. Trimming shortened V by 2 bases and J by 1 base, and 10 bases separated the two germline ends. This clonotype has at least ten counts. This receptor was identified in a human donor in good health (CMV status not recorded). Some clones in this sample may be carry-over from other donors' samples. Sample: PBMCs. This chain links TRBV12-3 or TRBV12-4 with TRBJ2-3; possible D gene TRBD2, 6 bases. The CDR3 DNA sequence: TGTGCCAGCAGTTTAAGAGGCGGGGGCACAGATACGCAGTATTTT. As protein: CASSLRGGGTDTQYF.